These 10 T cell receptor beta chains were all obtained from the same sample, sequenced in a study of T-cell memory formation after mild COVID-19. One entry per CDR3 protein, called by TCRdb with MiXCR from the 5' RACE reads. Of 45,000 to 55,000 distinct CDR3 sequences in the sample, over 8.5% were seen once. The sequenced sample was PBMCs or a T cell subset sorted from them (not recorded which). These receptors were taken from an adult woman who had mild COVID-19 (a few samples of this study predate the infection). Cell type and time point are not known.

This clonotype was seen at least ten times. This chain uses TRBV7-2 with TRBJ2-1; 9 bases fit TRBD2. This CDR3 has 17 residues. The germline CDR1 and CDR2 sequences are SGHTA and FQGNSA. The trim removed 5 bases at V and 3 bases at J, leaving 11 bases unmatched. The CDR3 sequence: CASSVQRLAEIYNEQFF. The CDR3 DNA reads as TGTGCCAGCAGCGTCCAGCGACTAGCGGAGATCTACAATGAGCAGTTCTTC.

The chain recombines TRBV25-1 with TRBJ2-2, with D hard to call. V lost 1 base to trimming and J lost 1 base, with 7 bases between them. Germline V lookup: CDR1 MGHDK, CDR2 SYGVNS. CDR3 size: 15 residues. In DNA form, the CDR3 reads TGTGCCAGCAGTGAATCCTTCTTGAACACCGGGGAGCTGTTTTTT. It is translated as CASSESFLNTGELFF.

CDR3 nucleotides: TGTGCCAGCAGCCCCCGGGGAAACACCATATATTTT. Protein sequence: CASSPRGNTIYF. This sequence joins TRBV9 and TRBJ1-3, with unresolved D. V lost 4 bases and J lost 4, with 6 bases in between. The CDR3 totals 12 residues. Germline CDR1 reads SGDLS; CDR2 reads YYNGEE.

The chain employs TRBV4-1 and TRBJ2-5; perhaps TRBD2 as D (5 bases). V gave up 2 bases and J gave up 4 bases, with 8 bases separating them. The CDR3 sequence is 13 residues long. Per the germline V gene, CDR1 is MGHRA and CDR2 is YSYEKL. The CDR3 DNA sequence: TGCGCCAGCAGCCAAACTAGGCGAGAGACCCAGTACTTC. Amino acids: CASSQTRRETQYF.

This clonotype was found a few times. The CDR3: CASSVVGGPYNEQFF. The CDR3, as DNA: TGTGCCAGCAGCGTAGTGGGGGGGCCATACAATGAGCAGTTCTTC. The chain is built from TRBV9 and TRBJ2-1; perhaps TRBD2 as D (7 bases). The germline CDR1 and CDR2 sequences are SGDLS and YYNGEE. With 0 bases removed from V and 4 bases from J, the gap between germline ends came to 11 bases. The CDR3 spans 15 residues.

This chain links TRBV11-2 with TRBJ2-3, with TRBD2 identical over 9 bases. V lost 1 base and J lost 2; bases outside the gene matches: 7. The CDR3 consists of 17 residues. In germline, CDR1 is SGHAT, CDR2 FQNNGV. The CDR3 protein is CASSLGGAGGYTDTQYF. The CDR3 coding sequence is TGTGCCAGCAGCTTAGGCGGAGCGGGGGGATACACAGATACGCAGTATTTT.

In its sample, this clonotype was seen many times. V and J are TRBV20-1 and TRBJ2-1; D not resolved. Germline V gene sequence: CDR1 DFQATT, CDR2 SNEGSKA (reference sequence). Trimming cost V 3 bases and J 0 bases, with 0 bases left between them. CDR3 size: 11 residues. This chain's CDR3 is CSASSYNEQFF. Written as DNA, the CDR3 is TGCAGTGCTAGCTCCTACAATGAGCAGTTCTTC.

V usage is TRBV2 and J usage is TRBJ1-1, with TRBD1 as a possible D gene (5 bases). CDR1 is SNHLY and CDR2 is FYNNEI in the germline V gene. V dropped 7 bases and J dropped 6 bases, with 15 bases sitting between them. The CDR3 runs to 13 residues. The CDR3 DNA sequence: TGTGCCAGCAAGGAGCAGGGTTCTTCTGAAGCTTTCTTT. This encodes CASKEQGSSEAFF. Using reference TRBV2 and TRBJ1-1 for the parts outside the CDR3, the full variable domain is EPEVTQTPSHQVTQMGQEVILRCVPISNHLYFYWYRQILGQKVEFLVSFYNNEISEKSEIFDDQFSVERPDGSNFTLKIRSTKLEDSAMYFCASKEQGSSEAFFGQGTRLTVV.

This clonotype appeared many times. The genes are TRBV12-3 or TRBV12-4 and TRBJ1-5; D unclear. This CDR3 is built from 14 residues. V was shortened by 3 bases and J by 7 bases, with 13 bases between the two germline ends. The CDR3 region is CASSLASRGQPQHF. The CDR3, as DNA: TGTGCCAGCAGTTTGGCTTCGCGGGGACAGCCCCAGCATTTT.

Ten or more counts support this clonotype. V usage is TRBV30 and J usage is TRBJ2-1; TRBD2 agrees at 8 bases. The ends lost 3 bases at V and 6 bases at J; junction bases unmatched: 7. The CDR3 covers 14 residues. Looked up from germline, CDR1 is GTSNPN and CDR2 is SVGIG (reference sequence). CDR3 in DNA: TGTGCCTGGAGGCTCACGGGGGGGCCCAATGAGCAGTTCTTC. Its translation is CAWRLTGGPNEQFF.